The 15 T cell receptor beta chains listed next were all sequenced from one sample in a study of blood T cell repertoires in COVID-19. Some clones are missing from TCRdb's copy, which holds only in-frame ones; the method was immunoSEQ multiplex PCR. There are roughly 250,000 clones in the sample; around 86% occur only once, and roughly 2.9% lies in the top ten. The sequencing sample was made of peripheral blood. These TCRs come from a woman aged 60 to 75 with active or convalescent COVID-19.

The gene calls are TRBV20-1 and TRBJ2-5, with D perhaps matching TRBD1 (5 bases). Germline V lookup: CDR1 DFQATT, CDR2 SNEGSKA (reference sequence). V was clipped by 3 bases and J by 3 bases, with 14 bases between them. This CDR3 has 14 residues. The CDR3 loop reads CSASGRQGKETQYF. DNA for the CDR3: TGCAGTGCTAGTGGGCGGCAGGGTAAAGAGACCCAGTACTTC.

In this sample, this clone turned up once. The J gene is TRBJ2-7, the V gene TRBV5-1; maybe TRBD1 (6 bases). Germline CDR1 is SGHRS and CDR2 is YFSETQ. The CDR3 consists of 16 residues. V lost 4 bases, J lost 5 bases, and 22 bases lay in between. DNA of the CDR3: TGCGCCAGCAGCGAGAGAACGACAGGAAGTCAACACGAGCAGTACTTC. The encoded protein is CASSERTTGSQHEQYF.

J is TRBJ1-5 and V is TRBV6-5; weak D call: TRBD1 (5 bases). CDR1 is MNHEY, CDR2 SVGAGI, per germline. Trimming shortened V by 6 bases and J by 2 bases, and 11 bases separated the two germline ends. This CDR3 is built from 14 residues. CDR3 coding DNA: TGTGCCAGCAGCTTGGGGCAAGGCAATCAGCCCCAGCATTTT. Protein sequence: CASSLGQGNQPQHF.

The rearrangement joins TRBV6-5 to TRBJ1-2, with D hard to call. Germline V gene data show CDR1 as MNHEY and CDR2 as SVGAGI. V was clipped by 2 bases and J by 6 bases, with 16 bases between them. The CDR3 has 15 residues. CDR3 DNA: TGTGCCAGCAGTTACACGGCGGCACGCAGTGATGGCTACACCTTC. Amino acids: CASSYTAARSDGYTF.

This clone was recorded at least ten times. J is TRBJ2-7 and V is TRBV6-4; TRBD2 aligns across 8 bases. The CDR3 is 15 residues long. Germline trimming cut 0 bases from V and 0 bases from J; bases unmatched to any gene: 1. CDR1 and CDR2 (germline): MRHNA, SNTAGT. The CDR3, as DNA: TGTGCCAGCAGTGACTCTGCGGGGGGCTCCTACGAGCAGTACTTC. Protein product: CASSDSAGGSYEQYF.

The rearrangement links TRBV15 to TRBJ2-7; no firm D call. The CDR3 has 13 amino acids. CDR1 is LNHNV and CDR2 is YYDKDF in the germline V gene (reference sequence). Trimming took 0 bases from V and 7 from J, leaving 10 bases between them. The CDR3 nucleotides read TGTGCCACCAGCAGAGATACCTACGTGGAGCAGTACTTC. The encoded protein is CATSRDTYVEQYF.

The V call is TRBV2, the J call TRBJ2-3, with unresolved D. V gave up 5 bases and J gave up 1 base, with 7 bases separating them. Germline values: CDR1 SNHLY, CDR2 FYNNEI. This CDR3 contains 13 residues. CDR3: CASSPSRTDTQYF. CDR3 nucleotide sequence: TGTGCCAGCAGTCCCTCTCGCACAGATACGCAGTATTTT.

This clone was seen a handful of times. The chain couples TRBV2 to TRBJ2-7; TRBD1 matches at 7 bases. The CDR3 sequence is 14 residues long. V dropped 8 bases and J dropped 4; count of bases not matched to a gene: 11. The germline CDR1 and CDR2 sequences are SNHLY and FYNNEI. Here the CDR3 reads CASVRGDSGYEQYF. CDR3 bases: TGTGCCAGCGTTCGTGGGGACAGCGGTTACGAGCAGTACTTC.

The chain joins TRBV12-3 or TRBV12-4 to TRBJ1-2, with D possibly TRBD1 on 6 matching bases. Trimming took 1 base from V and 7 from J, leaving 10 bases between them. This CDR3 contains 13 residues. DNA for the CDR3: TGTGCCAGCAGTTTAGGACAGGTTCGTGGCTACACCTTC. This sequence encodes CASSLGQVRGYTF.

A few counts support this clone. V usage is TRBV24-1 and J usage is TRBJ2-1; 8 bases are shared with TRBD1. The CDR3 is 13 residues long. The V gene end was trimmed by 3 bases and the J gene end by 11 bases; junction bases not matched to a gene: 5. The germline V gene encodes CDR1 KGHDR and CDR2 SFDVKD. CDR3 in DNA: TGTGCCACCAGTGATCTAGGGACAGGCCAGCAGTTCTTC. It translates to CATSDLGTGQQFF.

The chain joins TRBV29-1 to TRBJ1-2; 8 bases are shared with TRBD1. The CDR3 contains 14 residues. J lost 2 bases, V lost 4 bases, and 6 bases had no gene match. Germline assignment: CDR1 SQVTM and CDR2 ANQGSEA. The CDR3 sequence: CSVADRVGNYGYTF. CDR3 nucleotide sequence: TGCAGCGTTGCGGACAGGGTGGGAAACTATGGCTACACCTTC.

This clone has only one observation. This rearrangement joins TRBV12-3 or TRBV12-4 to TRBJ1-5; D remains unclear. The CDR3 totals 12 residues. Trimming pared 6 bases from V and 0 bases from J, leaving 3 bases between. The CDR3 region has the DNA TGTGCCAGCAGAGCTAGCAATCAGCCCCAGCATTTT. The encoded protein is CASRASNQPQHF.

The chain links TRBV29-1 to TRBJ1-1, with a tentative D call TRBD1 (5 bases). Deletions cut 5 bases from V and 0 bases from J, with 10 bases between. Germline CDR1 reads SQVTM; CDR2 reads ANQGSEA. The CDR3 loop spans 13 amino acids. CDR3: CSVRAGVNTEAFF. CDR3 DNA: TGCAGCGTTAGGGCGGGGGTGAACACTGAAGCTTTCTTT.

This clone was detected only once. The chain employs TRBV5-1 and TRBJ2-5; tentative D call: TRBD1 (7 bases). This CDR3 contains 14 residues. CDR1 and CDR2 (germline): SGHRS, YFSETQ. Trimming took 4 bases from V and 5 from J, leaving 15 bases between them. CDR3 DNA sequence: TGCGCCAGCAGCCCCCCGACAGGGAGGGAGACCCAGTACTTC. This codes for CASSPPTGRETQYF. The full variable domain, in which reference TRBV5-1 and TRBJ2-5 provide the parts outside the CDR3, is KAGVTQTPRYLIKTRGQQVTLSCSPISGHRSVSWYQQTPGQGLQFLFEYFSETQRNKGNFPGRFSGRQFSNSRSEMNVSTLELGDSALYLCASSPPTGRETQYFGPGTRLLVL.

This chain uses TRBV19 with TRBJ1-6; D is possibly TRBD1 (6 bases). V was clipped by 9 bases and J by 4 bases, with 16 bases between them. CDR1 is LNHDA and CDR2 is SQIVND in the germline V gene (reference sequence). The CDR3 has 15 residues. The CDR3 loop reads CASTGLGNYNSPLHF. In DNA form, the CDR3 reads TGTGCCAGCACAGGGCTGGGGAATTATAATTCACCCCTCCACTTT.